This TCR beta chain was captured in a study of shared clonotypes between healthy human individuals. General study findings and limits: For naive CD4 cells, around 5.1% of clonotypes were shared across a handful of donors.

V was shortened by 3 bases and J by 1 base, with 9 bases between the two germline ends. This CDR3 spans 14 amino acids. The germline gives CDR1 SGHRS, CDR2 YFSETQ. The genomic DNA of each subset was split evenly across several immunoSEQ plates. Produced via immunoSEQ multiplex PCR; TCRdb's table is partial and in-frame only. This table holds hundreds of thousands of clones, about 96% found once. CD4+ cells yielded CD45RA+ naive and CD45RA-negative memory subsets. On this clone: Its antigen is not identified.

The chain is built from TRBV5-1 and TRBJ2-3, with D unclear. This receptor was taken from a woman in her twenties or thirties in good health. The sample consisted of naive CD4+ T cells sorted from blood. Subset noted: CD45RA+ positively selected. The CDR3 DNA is TGCGCCAGCAGCTCCGAACTCGGCACAGATACGCAGTATTTT. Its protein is CASSSELGTDTQYF.